This section outlines one T cell receptor beta chain sequence together with its context. The sample comes from a study of blood T cell repertoires in COVID-19. Germline CDR1 reads SGHRS; CDR2 reads YFSETQ. The trim removed 7 bases at V and 2 bases at J, leaving 1 base unmatched. This CDR3 has 14 amino acids. Clones were read by immunoSEQ multiplex PCR, and TCRdb kept only the in-frame ones, dropping some. This table has 200,000 to 300,000 clones, roughly 86% appearing once. This clonotype was sampled from a woman aged 80 or over with COVID-19, enrolled during active disease. The chain combines TRBV5-1 with TRBJ2-5; 14 bases match TRBD2. The specimen was peripheral blood. The CDR3 sequence is CASGTSGGQETQYF. In nucleotides, the CDR3 is TGCGCCAGCGGGACTAGCGGGGGACAAGAGACCCAGTACTTC.